This TCR beta chain was observed in a study of vaccination and CD4 T cells after COVID-19. Study-level background: Convalescent persons amounted to six males plus four females, two of whom were Hispanic. In the control cultures, a CEFX pool, an HIV-1 Nef pool, or no peptide was supplied.

The germline V and J ends were trimmed by 4 bases and 6 bases, with 17 bases remaining between them. This CDR3 contains 16 residues. CDR1 is SGHRS and CDR2 is YFSETQ in the germline V gene. The treatment: approximately 9-day PBMC culture with coronavirus spike peptide pools or control peptides (ViraFEST assay). An Oncomine TCR Beta short-read assay was used to sequence the DNA from cultured CD4+ T cells. CD4+ T cells were cultured, and genomic DNA was extracted from them. From the PCR reads, TCRdb called clonotypes with MiXCR, one entry per CDR3 protein. The repertoire holds about 11,000 distinct CDR3 sequences, with roughly 50% as singletons. This clonotype showed up just a few times. Its specificity is unknown.

J is TRBJ1-6 and V is TRBV5-1, with D possibly TRBD1 on 5 matching bases. The sequence derives from a human donor who had recovered from COVID-19. Sequencing was done on a sample of CD4+ T cells from blood, cultured in vitro. The CDR3 DNA reads as TGCGCCAGCAGCGCCCTCCAGGGTGGCGGTAATTCACCCCTCCACTTT. Protein product: CASSALQGGGNSPLHF.